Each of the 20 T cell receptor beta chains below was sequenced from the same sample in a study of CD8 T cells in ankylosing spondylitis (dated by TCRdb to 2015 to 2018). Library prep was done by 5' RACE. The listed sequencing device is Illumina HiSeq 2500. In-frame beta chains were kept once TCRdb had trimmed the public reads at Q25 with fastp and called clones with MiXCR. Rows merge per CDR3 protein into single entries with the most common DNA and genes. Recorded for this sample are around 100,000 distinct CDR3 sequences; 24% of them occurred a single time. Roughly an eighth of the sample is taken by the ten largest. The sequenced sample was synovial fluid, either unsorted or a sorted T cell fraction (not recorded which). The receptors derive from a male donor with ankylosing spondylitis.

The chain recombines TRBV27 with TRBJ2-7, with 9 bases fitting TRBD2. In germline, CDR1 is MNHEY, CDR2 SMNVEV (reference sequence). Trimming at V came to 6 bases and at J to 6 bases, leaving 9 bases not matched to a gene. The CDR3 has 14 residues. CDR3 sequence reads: CASRSGLAGLEQYF. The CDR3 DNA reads TGTGCCAGCAGAAGTGGGCTAGCGGGACTCGAGCAGTACTTC.

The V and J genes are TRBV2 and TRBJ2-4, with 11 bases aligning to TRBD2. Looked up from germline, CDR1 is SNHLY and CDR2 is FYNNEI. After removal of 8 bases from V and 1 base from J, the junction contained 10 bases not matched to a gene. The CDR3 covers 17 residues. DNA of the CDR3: TGTGCCAGCTTAACTAGCGGGGGCCCGGGTGCCAAAAACATTCAGTACTTC. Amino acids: CASLTSGGPGAKNIQYF. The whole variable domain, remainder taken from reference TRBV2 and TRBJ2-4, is EPEVTQTPSHQVTQMGQEVILRCVPISNHLYFYWYRQILGQKVEFLVSFYNNEISEKSEIFDDQFSVERPDGSNFTLKIRSTKLEDSAMYFCASLTSGGPGAKNIQYFGAGTRLSVL.

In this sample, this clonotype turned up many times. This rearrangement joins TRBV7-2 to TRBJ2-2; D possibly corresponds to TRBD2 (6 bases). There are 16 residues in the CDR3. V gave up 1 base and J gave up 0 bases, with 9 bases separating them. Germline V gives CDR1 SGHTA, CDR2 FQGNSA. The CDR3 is CASSLGAGPNTGELFF. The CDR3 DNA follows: TGTGCCAGCAGCTTAGGGGCGGGGCCGAACACCGGGGAGCTGTTTTTT.

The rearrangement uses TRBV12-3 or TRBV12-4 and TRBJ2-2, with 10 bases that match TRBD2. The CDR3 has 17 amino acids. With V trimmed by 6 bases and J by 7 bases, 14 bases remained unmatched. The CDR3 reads CASSDLGASGSFGELFF. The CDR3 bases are TGTGCCAGCAGCGATCTAGGGGCTAGCGGGAGTTTCGGGGAGCTGTTTTTT.

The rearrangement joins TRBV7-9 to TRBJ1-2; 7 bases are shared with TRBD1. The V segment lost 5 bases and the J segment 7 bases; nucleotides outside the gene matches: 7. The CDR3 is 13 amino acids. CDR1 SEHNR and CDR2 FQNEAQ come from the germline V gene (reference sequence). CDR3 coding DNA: TGTGCCAGCAGCGCCGACAGGGTGGTTGGCTACACCTTC. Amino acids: CASSADRVVGYTF.

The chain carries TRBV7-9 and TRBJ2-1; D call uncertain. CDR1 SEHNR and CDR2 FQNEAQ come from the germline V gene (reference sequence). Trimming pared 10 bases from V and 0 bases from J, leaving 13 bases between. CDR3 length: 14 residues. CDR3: CATLSLSSYNEQFF. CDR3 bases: TGTGCCACCCTAAGTCTTAGCTCCTACAATGAGCAGTTCTTC.

The DNA for the CDR3 is TGTGCCAGCAGCTTGAACGGGGAGAATTCACCCCTCCACTTT. It yields the protein CASSLNGENSPLHF. V gene TRBV7-6 combines with J gene TRBJ1-6; D gene uncertain. Germline loops: CDR1 SGHVS, CDR2 FNYEAQ. The CDR3 is made up of 14 amino acids. V gave up 3 bases and J gave up 7 bases, with 10 bases separating them.

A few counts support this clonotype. The CDR3 sequence: CASRGTSGRRAHEQFF. The CDR3 DNA follows: TGTGCCAGCCGCGGAACTAGCGGGAGGAGGGCACATGAGCAGTTCTTC. The rearrangement uses TRBV2 and TRBJ2-1; 12 bases are a match to TRBD2. Germline trimming cut 8 bases from V and 8 bases from J; bases unmatched to any gene: 13. CDR3 length equals 16 residues. CDR1 is SNHLY and CDR2 is FYNNEI in the germline V gene.

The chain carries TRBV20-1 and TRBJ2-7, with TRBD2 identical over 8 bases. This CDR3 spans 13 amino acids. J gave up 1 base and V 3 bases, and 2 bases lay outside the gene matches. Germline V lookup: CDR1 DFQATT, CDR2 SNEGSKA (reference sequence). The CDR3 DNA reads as TGCAGTGCTAGCGGGACTAGGTCCTACGAGCAGTACTTC. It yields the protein CSASGTRSYEQYF.

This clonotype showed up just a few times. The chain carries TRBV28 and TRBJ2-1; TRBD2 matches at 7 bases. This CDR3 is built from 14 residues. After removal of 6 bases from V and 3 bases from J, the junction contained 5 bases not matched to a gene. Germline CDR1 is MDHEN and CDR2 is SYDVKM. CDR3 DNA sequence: TGTGCCAGCAGACCCGGACTAGTCTACAATGAGCAGTTCTTC. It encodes CASRPGLVYNEQFF.

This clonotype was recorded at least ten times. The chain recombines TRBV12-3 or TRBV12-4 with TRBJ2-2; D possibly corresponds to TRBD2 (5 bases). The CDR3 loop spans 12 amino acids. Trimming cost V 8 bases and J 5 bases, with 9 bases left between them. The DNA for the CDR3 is TGTGCCAGCGGGAGAGGTACCGGGGAGCTGTTTTTT. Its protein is CASGRGTGELFF.

The CDR3 DNA follows: TGTGCCAGCAGTTTAAATGCTCCGCAAGAGACCCAGTACTTC. Protein: CASSLNAPQETQYF. The V and J genes are TRBV12-3 or TRBV12-4 and TRBJ2-5; D is unresolved. CDR3 length: 14 residues. Between the trimmed V and J ends, which lost 2 bases and 2 bases, there was a span of 9 bases.

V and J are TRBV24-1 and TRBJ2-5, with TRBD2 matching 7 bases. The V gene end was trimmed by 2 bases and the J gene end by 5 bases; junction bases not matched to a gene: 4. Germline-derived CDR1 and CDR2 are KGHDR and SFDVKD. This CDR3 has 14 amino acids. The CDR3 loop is CATSDYGEGETQYF. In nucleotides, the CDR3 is TGTGCCACCAGTGATTACGGGGAGGGCGAGACCCAGTACTTC.

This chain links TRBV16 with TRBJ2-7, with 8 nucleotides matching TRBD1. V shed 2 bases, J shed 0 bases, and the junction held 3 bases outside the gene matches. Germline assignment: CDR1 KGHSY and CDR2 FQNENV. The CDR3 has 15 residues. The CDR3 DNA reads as TGTGCCAGCAGCCAAGGGACAGGACCCTCCTACGAGCAGTACGTC. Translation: CASSQGTGPSYEQYV.

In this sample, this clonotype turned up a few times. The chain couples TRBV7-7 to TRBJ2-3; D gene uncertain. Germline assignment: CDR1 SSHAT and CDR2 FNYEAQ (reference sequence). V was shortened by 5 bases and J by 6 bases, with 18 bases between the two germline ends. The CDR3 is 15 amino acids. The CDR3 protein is CASSPSSLLGDTQYF. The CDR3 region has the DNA TGTGCCAGCAGCCCCAGCAGCCTTTTAGGCGATACGCAGTATTTT.

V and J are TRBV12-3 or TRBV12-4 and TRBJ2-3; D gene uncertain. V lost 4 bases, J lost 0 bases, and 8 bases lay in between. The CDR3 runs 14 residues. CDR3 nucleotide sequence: TGTGCCAGCAGTTGGACCGCTAGCACAGATACGCAGTATTTT. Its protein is CASSWTASTDTQYF.

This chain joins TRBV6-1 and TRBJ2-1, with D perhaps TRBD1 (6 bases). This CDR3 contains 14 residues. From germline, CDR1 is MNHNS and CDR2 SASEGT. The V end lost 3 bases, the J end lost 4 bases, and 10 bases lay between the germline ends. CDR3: CASSDPTGYNEQFF. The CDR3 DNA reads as TGTGCCAGCAGTGATCCGACAGGATACAATGAGCAGTTCTTC.

CDR3: CSATHRTGGHEAFF. The DNA of the CDR3 is TGCAGTGCTACCCACCGAACAGGGGGCCATGAAGCTTTCTTT. The rearrangement links TRBV20-1 to TRBJ1-1; 9 positions agree with TRBD1. Losses at the gene ends were 4 bases for V and 7 bases for J; bases not matched to a gene: 10. CDR1 DFQATT and CDR2 SNEGSKA come from the germline V gene (reference sequence). The CDR3 has 14 amino acids.

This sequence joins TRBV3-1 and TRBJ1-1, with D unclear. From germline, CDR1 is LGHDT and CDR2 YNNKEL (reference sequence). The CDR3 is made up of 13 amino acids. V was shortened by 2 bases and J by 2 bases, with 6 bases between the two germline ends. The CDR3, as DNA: TGTGCCAGCAGCCAACAGGTAAACACTGAAGCTTTCTTT. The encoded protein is CASSQQVNTEAFF. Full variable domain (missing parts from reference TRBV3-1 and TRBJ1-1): DTAVSQTPKYLVTQMGNDKSIKCEQNLGHDTMYWYKQDSKKFLKIMFSYNNKELIINETVPNRFSPKSPDKAHLNLHINSLELGDSAVYFCASSQQVNTEAFFGQGTRLTVV.

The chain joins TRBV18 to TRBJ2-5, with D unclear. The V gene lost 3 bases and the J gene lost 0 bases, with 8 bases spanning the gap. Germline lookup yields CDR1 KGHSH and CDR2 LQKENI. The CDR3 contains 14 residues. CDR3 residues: CASSPGRNQETQYF. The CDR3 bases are TGTGCCAGCTCACCCGGCCGAAACCAAGAGACCCAGTACTTC.